The 18 T cell receptor beta chains listed next were all sequenced from one sample in a study of shared clonotypes between healthy human individuals. The method was immunoSEQ multiplex PCR; TCRdb's version includes in-frame clones alone and lacks a portion of them. The table has about 680,000 clones, approximately 90% seen once. Terminally differentiated effector memory CD45RA+ cells were excluded from the naive CD8 cells, which were CD45RO-negative and positively selected for CCR7. The sequenced sample consisted of naive CD8+ T cells sorted from blood. These receptors were collected from a young man in good health.

The rearrangement joins TRBV7-9 to TRBJ2-7, with D perhaps TRBD2 (5 bases). CDR3 size: 15 residues. Germline values: CDR1 SEHNR, CDR2 FQNEAQ (reference sequence). Trimming removed 1 base at V and 0 bases at J, with 10 bases between. The CDR3 protein is CASSLEGGSSYEQYF. The DNA for the CDR3 is TGTGCCAGCAGCTTAGAAGGCGGGTCCTCCTACGAGCAGTACTTC.

The chain joins TRBV7-8 to TRBJ2-1, with unresolved D. Trimming stripped 6 bases from V and 4 bases from J, with 19 bases between. The CDR3 loop spans 16 amino acids. Germline CDR1 SGHVS, CDR2 FQNEAQ. CDR3 residues: CASRIEVGISYNEQFF. CDR3 in DNA: TGTGCCAGCAGGATCGAGGTGGGGATATCTTACAATGAGCAGTTCTTC.

The gene calls are TRBV9 and TRBJ2-7, with 13 nucleotides matching TRBD2. The CDR3 contains 14 residues. Per the germline V gene, CDR1 is SGDLS and CDR2 is YYNGEE. V shed 3 bases, J shed 5 bases, and the junction held 2 bases outside the gene matches. The CDR3 nucleotides read TGTGCCAGCAGCGGGGGACTAGCGGGAAACGAGCAGTACTTC. Its translation is CASSGGLAGNEQYF.

For the CDR3, the DNA is TGTGCCAGCAGTGAAGGCAGGGGTGGTGAAAAACTGTTTTTT. This sequence encodes CASSEGRGGEKLFF. The V call is TRBV6-1, the J call TRBJ1-4, with a possible D match to TRBD1 (6 bases). CDR3 length equals 14 residues. The germline V and J ends were trimmed by 1 base and 7 bases, with 10 bases remaining between them. Per the germline V gene, CDR1 is MNHNS and CDR2 is SASEGT.

The gene calls are TRBV7-8 and TRBJ2-3; D is undetermined. The V end was cut by 5 bases, the J end by 0 bases, with 9 bases between. The CDR3 loop spans 14 amino acids. Per the germline V gene, CDR1 is SGHVS and CDR2 is FQNEAQ. CDR3 bases: TGTGCCAGCAGCCCGCTGGGAAGCACAGATACGCAGTATTTT. Translation: CASSPLGSTDTQYF.

V and J are TRBV25-1 and TRBJ2-3; 10 bases are a match to TRBD2. The CDR3 loop spans 15 amino acids. Germline V lookup: CDR1 MGHDK, CDR2 SYGVNS. Trimming took 6 bases from V and 4 from J; bases not matched to a gene: 7. CDR3 coding DNA: TGTGCCAGCAGGCACGGACTAGCGGACCCAGATACGCAGTATTTT. It codes for CASRHGLADPDTQYF.

This chain connects TRBV7-9 to TRBJ2-7; D gene unclear. This CDR3 has 13 residues. V lost 5 bases, J lost 2 bases, and 10 bases lay in between. The germline V gene has CDR1 SEHNR and CDR2 FQNEAQ (reference sequence). The chain's CDR3 is CASSPDGAYEQYF. In DNA form, the CDR3 reads TGTGCCAGCAGCCCGGACGGAGCCTACGAGCAGTACTTC. The full variable domain, with the rest looked up from reference TRBV7-9 and TRBJ2-7, is DTGVSQNPRHKITKRGQNVTFRCDPISEHNRLYWYRQTLGQGPEFLTYFQNEAQLEKSRLLSDRFSAERPKGSFSTLEIQRTEQGDSAMYLCASSPDGAYEQYFGPGTRLTVT.

The CDR3 here is CASSEWSGDWGQPQHF. The DNA of the CDR3 is TGTGCCAGCAGTGAGTGGTCAGGGGATTGGGGTCAGCCCCAGCATTTT. The rearrangement joins TRBV6-1 to TRBJ1-5, with D possibly being TRBD1 (6 bases). The CDR3 is 16 residues long. With 3 bases removed from V and 6 bases from J, the gap between germline ends came to 18 bases. Germline lookup yields CDR1 MNHNS and CDR2 SASEGT.

This sequence joins TRBV4-1 and TRBJ2-7, with D perhaps given as TRBD1 or TRBD2 (6 bases each). The germline V gene has CDR1 MGHRA and CDR2 YSYEKL. This CDR3 contains 15 residues. V gave up 3 bases and J gave up 3 bases, with 15 bases separating them. DNA for the CDR3: TGCGCCAGCAGCCAGGGAGGCCAGGGGAGCTACGAGCAGTACTTC. Translating it yields CASSQGGQGSYEQYF.

The chain is built from TRBV7-3 and TRBJ2-3; 9 positions agree with TRBD2. The CDR3 length is 16 residues. Germline lookup yields CDR1 SGHTA and CDR2 FQGTGA. With 1 base clipped from V and 6 bases from J, the junction kept 8 bases outside the gene matches. The CDR3 loop is CASSLNAGLASDTQYF. CDR3 DNA: TGTGCCAGCAGCTTAAATGCTGGACTAGCGTCCGATACGCAGTATTTT.

This clone was seen a single time. The chain carries TRBV4-1 and TRBJ2-5; possible D gene TRBD1, 5 bases. V was trimmed by 4 bases and J by 3 bases, leaving 15 bases between them. This CDR3 has 15 residues. Germline-derived CDR1 and CDR2 are MGHRA and YSYEKL. This CDR3 reads CASSLYPDSEETQYF. The CDR3 bases are TGCGCCAGCAGCCTTTACCCCGACAGCGAAGAGACCCAGTACTTC.

This chain joins TRBV27 and TRBJ2-1; 9 bases fit TRBD2. Losses at the gene ends were 5 bases for V and 8 bases for J; bases not matched to a gene: 13. This CDR3 is 16 amino acids long. The germline CDR1 and CDR2 sequences are MNHEY and SMNVEV (reference sequence). DNA of the CDR3: TGTGCCAGCAGTACTCTAGCGGGATCTCTTTTTCATGAGCAGTTCTTC. This translates into CASSTLAGSLFHEQFF.

This clone was found once. V and J are TRBV7-2 and TRBJ2-5, with 7 positions matching TRBD1. V was clipped by 2 bases and J by 3 bases; unmatched bases: 6. The germline CDR1 and CDR2 sequences are SGHTA and FQGNSA. CDR3 length equals 15 residues. CDR3 sequence reads: CASSLNRGYKETQYF. The DNA of the CDR3 is TGTGCCAGCAGCTTAAACAGGGGATACAAAGAGACCCAGTACTTC.

V is TRBV5-4 and J is TRBJ2-1, with TRBD2 matching over 11 bases. J lost 0 bases, V lost 6 bases, and 2 bases had no gene match. CDR1 is SGHNT and CDR2 is YYREEE in the germline V gene (reference sequence). The CDR3 totals 15 residues. The CDR3 protein is CASKTSGDSYNEQFF. The CDR3 nucleotides are TGTGCCAGCAAGACTAGCGGGGACTCCTACAATGAGCAGTTCTTC.

The chain combines TRBV28 with TRBJ2-7; D is unresolved. The CDR3 runs to 15 residues. V lost 3 bases and J lost 0, with 12 bases in between. The germline CDR1 and CDR2 sequences are MDHEN and SYDVKM. CDR3 DNA sequence: TGTGCCAGCAGTTTTCGTGGGCTGGCCTCCTACGAGCAGTACTTC. It translates to CASSFRGLASYEQYF.

The chain couples TRBV28 to TRBJ1-1; possibly TRBD1 for D (6 bases). The germline CDR1 and CDR2 sequences are MDHEN and SYDVKM. This CDR3 is built from 15 residues. V was pared by 4 bases and J by 2 bases, with 14 bases between. CDR3 loop: CASSSWTEVNTEAFF. In nucleotides, the CDR3 is TGTGCCAGCAGTTCCTGGACAGAGGTTAACACTGAAGCTTTCTTT.

The gene calls are TRBV28 and TRBJ2-7; TRBD2 matches at 11 bases. This CDR3 spans 17 amino acids. After removal of 2 bases from V and 0 bases from J, the junction contained 6 bases not matched to a gene. Per the germline V gene, CDR1 is MDHEN and CDR2 is SYDVKM. Here the CDR3 DNA reads TGTGCCAGCAGTTTACTAGCGGGAGGAATAACCTCCTACGAGCAGTACTTC. It specifies CASSLLAGGITSYEQYF.

The V gene is TRBV11-2, the J gene TRBJ2-7; D is undetermined. There are 13 residues in the CDR3. Per germline, CDR1 SGHAT and CDR2 FQNNGV. Between the trimmed V and J ends, which lost 4 bases and 5 bases, there was a span of 12 bases. The CDR3 spells CASSSPPGDEQYF. In DNA, the CDR3 is TGTGCCAGCAGCTCCCCCCCAGGCGACGAGCAGTACTTC. The variable domain in full, with the rest retrieved from reference TRBV11-2 and TRBJ2-7, is EAGVAQSPRYKIIEKRQSVAFWCNPISGHATLYWYQQILGQGPKLLIQFQNNGVVDDSQLPKDRFSAERLKGVDSTLKIQPAKLEDSAVYLCASSSPPGDEQYFGPGTRLTVT.